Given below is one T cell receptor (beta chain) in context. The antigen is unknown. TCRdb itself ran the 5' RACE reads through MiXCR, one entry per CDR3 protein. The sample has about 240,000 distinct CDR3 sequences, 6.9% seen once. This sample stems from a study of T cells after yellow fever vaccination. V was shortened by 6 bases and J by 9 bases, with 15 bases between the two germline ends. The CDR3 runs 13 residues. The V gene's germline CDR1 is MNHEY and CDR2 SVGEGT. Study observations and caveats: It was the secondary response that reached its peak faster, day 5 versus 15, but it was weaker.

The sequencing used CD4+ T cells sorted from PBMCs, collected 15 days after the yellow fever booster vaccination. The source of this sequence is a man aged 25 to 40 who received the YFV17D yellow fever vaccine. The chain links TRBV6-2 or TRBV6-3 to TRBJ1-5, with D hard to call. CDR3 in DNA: TGTGCCAGCAGGAACCCCGGTCACCGGCCCCAGCATTTT. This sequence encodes CASRNPGHRPQHF.